One T cell receptor beta chain is described in this entry. This clonotype has at least ten counts. What this receptor recognizes is not known. It has no much larger one-base neighbor in the sample; base qualities were not kept. The data derive from a study of regulatory T cells in long-lasting Graves disease (dated by TCRdb to the early 2020s). For the study in its entirety: Newly diagnosed Graves' disease patients had taken antithyroid drugs for less than 3 months. The study took place in China and was registered as a clinical trial. Peripheral blood TCR sequencing and RNA sequencing compared persistent Graves' disease patients with newly diagnosed Graves' disease patients. A total of approximately 35 samples underwent TCR sequencing: 13 from persistent and roughly 20 from newly diagnosed Graves' disease patients. General findings and caveats noted by the study authors: Only peripheral blood was studied, because thyroid tissue, the primary lesion, was inaccessible. Patients with persistent disease shared more public clonotypes (around 2,500) than newly diagnosed patients did (around 980). Only the TCR beta chain was sequenced and analyzed. Persistent disease showed preferential use of TRBV28, TRBJ1-2 and TRBJ2-5, whereas newly diagnosed disease favored TRBV20-1 and TRBJ2-1. The authors acknowledged the small sample size as a limitation that may reduce accuracy. Compared with newly diagnosed patients, patients with persistent Graves' disease had lower TCR Shannon entropy and fewer highly expanded clones, which suggests clonal expansion.

The meaning of the sample's time point label: newly diagnosed GD, antithyroid drugs for less than 3 months. For both TCR sequencing and RNA sequencing, RNA was extracted from PBMCs using TRIzol. Graves' disease was diagnosed according to American Thyroid Association guidelines. Patients for the study were recruited at an endocrinology department in Xi'an, China. From each patient, approximately 9.9 milliliters of peripheral blood was collected into an EDTA anticoagulant tube. PBMCs were isolated by Ficoll Paque Plus density gradient separation without further T cell sorting. RNA quality was checked with an Agilent 2100 Bioanalyzer and agarose gel, and concentration with a NanoDrop 2000. Library preparation employed multiplex PCR. For sequencing, an Illumina HiSeq 4000 was employed. To build TCR beta libraries, CDR3 regions were amplified by Arm-PCR using iRepertoire HTBI primers. Before sequencing, the PCR products went through gel purification. The authors processed their data as follows. A total of roughly 58 TRBV and 14 TRBJ segments were identified across samples and were used for gene usage analysis of CDR3 amino acid clonotypes. COPE and FqMerger were used to merge filtered high-quality paired reads into contigs. BLAST was used to align contigs to IMGT TRBV, TRBD and TRBJ reference genes, and CDR3 was defined according to IMGT. Any clonotype with a frequency above 0.1% was classified as a highly expanded clone. Shannon entropy served as the measure of repertoire diversity, while the Gini coefficient captured V-J evenness. A clonotype was considered public if more than one individual shared it. TCRdb reworked the public reads: Q25 trimming with fastp, MiXCR clone assembly, productive beta chains retained. Records with the same CDR3 protein are collapsed into one entry carrying the most frequent genes and DNA. TCRdb assigned the V and J calls; the authors' analysis was not used. The sample table lists 400,000 to 500,000 distinct CDR3 sequences, 15% of them with a count of one. The ten largest clones capture about 7.6% of the sample.

After removal of 6 bases from V and 2 bases from J, the junction retains 13 bases not matched to a gene. CDR1 is given as SEHNR and CDR2 as FQNEAQ, both from the germline V gene (reference sequence). The CDR3 runs 17 residues from the cysteine to the phenylalanine. Just the 51-base CDR3 DNA is kept, in frame starting at base 1. This sample was shared with a second study, whose subject was T cells in Graves' hyperthyroidism and ophthalmopathy. From that second study: Graves' hyperthyroidism was defined as stable when no progression to ophthalmopathy occurred over 18 months of follow-up. The hyperthyroidism patients were between 18 and 65 years old and newly diagnosed, with a disease duration of less than 2 months. Any patient with an uncontrolled infection, another autoimmune disease, pregnancy or lactation was excluded. Diagnoses relied on clinical symptoms, serum thyroxine and TRAb, thyroid ultrasound and orbital computed tomography. The TCR CDR3 was subjected to a first round of RT-PCR using the HTBI primer set and the Qiagen OneStep RT-PCR kit. Most expanded thyroid clonotypes (frequency above 0.001) were also found in blood, which suggests that blood repertoires may mirror thyroid immune responses. A model built on a 13 V-J signature distinguished ophthalmopathy from stable hyperthyroidism, reaching about 88% sensitivity and around 81% specificity in cross-validation and 80%/75% in testing. In validation, progression to ophthalmopathy was predicted by the model with around 70% sensitivity and 72.22% specificity, a median of approximately 7.1 months before onset. To identify distinguishing TCR V-J signatures, a discovery cohort of about 95 patients was used, comprising 40 to 45 with Graves' ophthalmopathy and around 60 with stable Graves' hyperthyroidism. Prospective prediction of ophthalmopathy was tested in an independent validation cohort of fewer than 20 hyperthyroidism patients and 17 patients who later progressed to ophthalmopathy. For training and testing, the roughly 100 patients in the discovery cohort were randomly divided in a 7:3 ratio. In addition, the study compared T-cell repertoires in thyroid tissue and in blood from roughly 6 Graves' hyperthyroidism patients. Following sampling, methimazole starting at 30 mg daily was given to hyperthyroidism patients, and high-dose intravenous methylprednisolone was given to ophthalmopathy patients. Libraries were constructed in a second round of multiplex PCR, after which size selection and purification were performed. Libraries were sequenced paired-end with 100 bp reads on an Illumina HiSeq2000. SOAPnuke was used to process the raw data, throwing out any read that contained adapters or uncalled bases, had a mean Phred below 15, or lacked an exact constant-primer or identifier match. High-quality paired reads were merged using COPE v1.2.5, and each unique nucleotide sequence was defined as a clonotype. MiTCR v1.1 was used to align clonotypes to the IMGT TRBV, TRBD and TRBJ reference segments. Only V-J combinations with frequency above 0.0001, covering 99% to 99.2% of repertoires, were analysed. A TCS score was defined as the ratio between F50 (clonal expansion) and ExV (chaos), using BLOSUM62-based TCRdist between CDR3 peptides within each V-J. Welch's t-statistics and random forest reduced roughly 500 V-J features to roughly 13, which were used in a naive Bayes classifier (R e1071). Sample size was not statistically predetermined, and investigators were not blinded to group allocation. The paper describes TCR Vbeta CDR3 sequencing of 140 or so peripheral blood samples, made up of around 41 ophthalmopathy patients, roughly 75 hyperthyroidism patients and some 17 progressor patients.

The source of this sequence is a woman between 40 and 50 years old with Graves disease. Donor details come from another sample of the same person, matched by shared clones. The rearrangement combines TRBV7-9 with TRBJ2-5, and TRBD1 aligns with 9 junction nucleotides. The specimen was peripheral blood mononuclear cells (PBMCs), collected at new diagnosis, from a patient treated with antithyroid drugs. The nucleotide sequence reads as follows: TGTGCCAGCAGAAGGGGCGGGACAGGGACCCCTCAAGAGACCCAGTACTTC. Its translation reads: CASRRGGTGTPQETQYF. With the rest looked up from the reference TRBV7-9 and TRBJ2-5 genes rather than sequenced, the full variable domain is DTGVSQNPRHKITKRGQNVTFRCDPISEHNRLYWYRQTLGQGPEFLTYFQNEAQLEKSRLLSDRFSAERPKGSFSTLEIQRTEQGDSAMYLCASRRGGTGTPQETQYFGPGTRLLVL.